This T cell receptor beta chain came from a study of blood T cell repertoires in COVID-19. The length of the CDR3 is 14 residues. The germline V gene encodes CDR1 LGHDT and CDR2 YNNKEL (reference sequence). V lost 5 bases to trimming and J lost 2 bases; unmatched junction nucleotides: 3. Sequencing was performed with immunoSEQ multiplex PCR; in TCRdb, only in-frame clones are kept and a portion is missing. The top ten hold under 2.5% of the sample, which has about 210,000 clones, about 79% seen once. The source is a man between 35 and 55 years old who had recovered from COVID-19. Sequenced material: peripheral blood. The chain joins TRBV3-1 (or the pseudogene TRBV3-2) to TRBJ2-3; 8 bases line up with TRBD2. CDR3 amino acids: CASSGAGDTDTQYF. CDR3 nucleotides: TGTGCCAGCAGCGGAGCGGGGGACACAGATACGCAGTATTTT.